The 20 T cell receptor beta chains given below trace back to one sample, sequenced in a study of blood T cell repertoires in COVID-19. Using immunoSEQ multiplex PCR, the repertoire was profiled, and TCRdb retains in-frame clones only, with some absent. The repertoire holds roughly 20,000 clones, roughly four fifths seen once, with 5% to 7% in the top ten. The sample taken for sequencing was peripheral blood. Receptors were obtained from a human donor in a cohort sampled during active COVID-19.

The V and J genes are TRBV7-2 and TRBJ1-4; 7 nucleotides match TRBD1. The germline CDR1 and CDR2 sequences are SGHTA and FQGNSA. V was pared by 5 bases and J by 8 bases, with 5 bases of the junction left unmatched. The CDR3 length is 13 residues. The CDR3 is CASSPQGREKLFF. The CDR3 nucleotides are TGTGCCAGCAGCCCACAGGGGCGAGAAAAACTGTTTTTT.

This clone came up once. The chain links TRBV6-1 to TRBJ1-6, with D tentatively TRBD1 (5 bases). Germline CDR1 reads MNHNS; CDR2 reads SASEGT. Between the trimmed V and J ends, which lost 1 base and 9 bases, there was a span of 10 bases. The CDR3 covers 14 residues. As DNA, the CDR3 is TGTGCCAGCAGTGAAGGTTGGGGGGGTTCACCCCTCCACTTT. This gives the protein CASSEGWGGSPLHF.

The chain couples TRBV4-3 to TRBJ1-2; D unresolved. Trimming left V 0 bases short and J 0 bases short, with 8 bases between. The CDR3 covers 15 residues. Germline lookup yields CDR1 LGHNA and CDR2 YSLEER. The CDR3 loop is CASSQEAGANYGYTF. CDR3 nucleotide sequence: TGCGCCAGCAGCCAAGAAGCCGGAGCTAACTATGGCTACACCTTC.

The rearrangement links TRBV30 to TRBJ1-3, with TRBD1 as a possible D gene (5 bases). CDR3 size: 13 residues. The V gene's germline CDR1 is GTSNPN and CDR2 SVGIG (reference sequence). V lost 7 bases, J lost 2 bases, and 12 bases lay in between. The CDR3 DNA sequence: TGTGCCTCTGGAGGGGTAGCTGGAAACACCATATATTTT. Its protein product is CASGGVAGNTIYF.

The V call is TRBV5-4, the J call TRBJ1-1, with TRBD1 matching 7 bases. Germline loops: CDR1 SGHNT, CDR2 YYREEE (reference sequence). J was trimmed by 0 bases and V by 5 bases; bases with no gene match: 10. This CDR3 region has 16 residues. The CDR3 coding sequence is TGTGCCAGCAGGGACAGGAGTAGAGGTCTGAACACTGAAGCTTTCTTT. Its protein is CASRDRSRGLNTEAFF.

The rearrangement links TRBV7-9 to TRBJ2-6; the match to TRBD1 covers 7 bases. After removal of 5 bases from V and 2 bases from J, the junction contained 3 bases not matched to a gene. The CDR3 runs to 15 residues. Germline assignment: CDR1 SEHNR and CDR2 FQNEAQ (reference sequence). CDR3 loop: CASSITGAGANVLTF. The CDR3 bases are TGTGCCAGCAGCATAACAGGGGCTGGGGCCAACGTCCTGACTTTC.

V and J are TRBV21-1 and TRBJ2-1; the table's D call TRBD2 went unverified against the DNA. TRBV21-1 is a pseudogene locus. The CDR3 length is 15 residues. The CDR3 sequence: CASSKKHYPYNEQFF. The CDR3 DNA follows: TGTGCCAGCAGCAAAAAACACTACCCCTACAATGAGCAGTTCTTC.

This clone was found a few times. This chain links TRBV19 with TRBJ2-1; 14 bases are a match to TRBD2. This CDR3 comprises 21 residues. From germline, CDR1 is LNHDA and CDR2 SQIVND (reference sequence). V was pared by 6 bases and J by 4 bases, with 20 bases of the junction left unmatched. The CDR3 nucleotides read TGTGCCAGTAGCATTAAAGACTGGGGCGGGACTAGCGGGGGCCTATACAATGAGCAGTTCTTC. Its translation: CASSIKDWGGTSGGLYNEQFF.

The rearrangement joins TRBV7-9 to TRBJ2-1, with D possibly being TRBD2 (6 bases). The germline gives CDR1 SEHNR, CDR2 FQNEAQ (reference sequence). Trimming pared 4 bases from V and 8 bases from J, leaving 15 bases between. The CDR3 is 14 residues long. CDR3 DNA sequence: TGTGCCAGCAGCTCTGGGAGGCGAACCGATGAGCAGTTCTTC. As protein: CASSSGRRTDEQFF.

V is TRBV4-1 and J is TRBJ1-2; no reliable D call. The CDR3 covers 15 residues. The germline V and J ends were trimmed by 2 bases and 2 bases, with 12 bases remaining between them. Germline CDR1 is MGHRA and CDR2 is YSYEKL. CDR3 loop: CASSQPPARNYGYTF. For the CDR3, the DNA is TGCGCCAGCAGCCAACCCCCCGCACGGAACTATGGCTACACCTTC.

CDR3 protein: CASSLTGEGNQPQHF. DNA for the CDR3: TGCGCCAGCAGCTTAACGGGGGAGGGCAATCAGCCCCAGCATTTT. The chain uses TRBV5-1 and TRBJ1-5; TRBD1 might be the D (5 bases). The CDR3 sequence is 15 residues long. V shed 2 bases and J shed 2 bases, with 11 bases lying between them. Germline V gene data show CDR1 as SGHRS and CDR2 as YFSETQ.

This clone was counted only a few times. V gene TRBV6-2 or TRBV6-3 combines with J gene TRBJ1-2; D not certain. The CDR3 loop spans 14 amino acids. V shed 5 bases and J shed 4 bases, with 14 bases lying between them. Per the germline V gene, CDR1 is MNHEY and CDR2 is SVGEGT. In nucleotides, the CDR3 is TGTGCCAGCAGTGGGAGGGCCAGACCCTATGGCTACACCTTC. Protein product: CASSGRARPYGYTF.

This rearrangement joins TRBV6-1 to TRBJ1-6; possible D gene TRBD1, 6 bases. The CDR3 extends over 14 amino acids. CDR1 and CDR2 (germline): MNHNS, SASEGT. V was trimmed by 2 bases and J by 7 bases, leaving 9 bases between them. The CDR3 loop reads CASSERGANSPLHF. The CDR3 DNA follows: TGTGCCAGCAGTGAACGGGGGGCAAATTCACCCCTCCACTTT.

The chain links TRBV7-2 to TRBJ2-3, with 8 bases that match TRBD2. V shed 6 bases, J shed 8 bases, and the junction held 16 bases outside the gene matches. Per the germline V gene, CDR1 is SGHTA and CDR2 is FQGNSA. This CDR3 is 16 amino acids long. CDR3 sequence: CASSPSGAGVLGTQYF. CDR3 DNA sequence: TGTGCCAGCAGTCCCTCGGGAGCGGGGGTATTAGGTACGCAGTATTTT.

This clone appeared a single time. This chain connects TRBV18 to TRBJ1-5, with TRBD1 as a possible D gene (6 bases). The CDR3 length is 16 residues. Germline V gene data show CDR1 as KGHSH and CDR2 as LQKENI. The germline V and J ends were trimmed by 2 bases and 7 bases, with 18 bases remaining between them. DNA for the CDR3: TGTGCCAGCTCACCAGCGGGTATACCCGACAGGCAGCCCCAGCATTTT. It specifies CASSPAGIPDRQPQHF.

V usage is TRBV28 and J usage is TRBJ1-6; a weak D match, TRBD1 (5 bases). CDR1 is MDHEN and CDR2 is SYDVKM in the germline V gene. The CDR3 extends over 16 amino acids. The V gene lost 2 bases and the J gene lost 10 bases, with 18 bases spanning the gap. The CDR3 sequence: CASSLPNHRSLSPLHF. In DNA, the CDR3 is TGTGCCAGCAGTTTACCCAACCACAGGAGTCTCTCACCCCTCCACTTT.

The chain couples TRBV11-3 to TRBJ1-1; no clear D gene. From germline, CDR1 is SGHNT and CDR2 YENEEA. The CDR3 contains 16 residues. Trimming shortened V by 5 bases and J by 2 bases, and 18 bases separated the two germline ends. This CDR3 is CASSPGNPELNTEAFF. The CDR3 DNA sequence: TGTGCCAGCAGCCCCGGTAACCCGGAACTAAACACTGAAGCTTTCTTT. Filled out from reference TRBV11-3 and TRBJ1-1, the complete variable domain reads EAGVVQSPRYKIIEKKQPVAFWCNPISGHNTLYWYLQNLGQGPELLIRYENEEAVDDSQLPKDRFSAERLKGVDSTLKIQPAELGDSAVYLCASSPGNPELNTEAFFGQGTRLTVV.

V usage is TRBV2 and J usage is TRBJ2-2, with 8 nucleotides matching TRBD2. CDR3 length equals 14 residues. Germline CDR1 SNHLY, CDR2 FYNNEI. With 5 bases clipped from V and 8 bases from J, the junction kept 7 bases outside the gene matches. CDR3 nucleotide sequence: TGTGCCAGCAGTACCGGGGGGGCTGCGGGGGAGCTGTTTTTT. Translated, it gives CASSTGGAAGELFF.

This chain connects TRBV5-5 to TRBJ1-3; D remains ambiguous. The CDR3 length is 14 residues. V shed 6 bases and J shed 7 bases, with 17 bases lying between them. CDR1 and CDR2 from the germline V gene are SGHKS and YYEKEE (reference sequence). For the CDR3, the DNA is TGTGCCAGCACCAGCATGGCGTCTAGGAACACCATATATTTT. Translation: CASTSMASRNTIYF.

The gene calls are TRBV19 and TRBJ1-1, with D hard to call. This CDR3 contains 14 residues. The germline gives CDR1 LNHDA, CDR2 SQIVND (reference sequence). Trimming took 9 bases from V and 1 from J, leaving 15 bases between them. The CDR3 loop is CASLLDSANTEAFF. The CDR3 nucleotides are TGTGCCAGCCTACTCGACTCAGCGAACACTGAAGCTTTCTTT.